This TCR beta chain was sequenced for a study of radiation and T cells in renal cell carcinoma. The study, taken as a whole, reports: Top tumor clonotypes rose in blood 2 weeks post-radiation, then contracted. Compared with controls, irradiated tumors had more, larger dominant CDR3 motifs.

In germline, CDR1 is MRHNA, CDR2 SNTAGT. The CDR3 is 15 residues long. The germline V and J ends were trimmed by 3 bases and 0 bases, with 9 bases remaining between them. As regards this clone: Its target is not known.

Assay: immunoSEQ multiplex PCR; the TCRdb copy retains only in-frame clones and omits some. This sample has under 25,000 clones, with less than 65% found just once. Documented treatment: 15 Gy SBRT to primary tumor, nephrectomy 4 weeks later. Sequencing used tumor tissue, obtained from a patient whose treatment included radiotherapy and nephrectomy. V gene TRBV6-4 combines with J gene TRBJ2-1; D is uncertain. The sequence was collected from a woman in her 70s with renal cell carcinoma. DNA for the CDR3: TGTGCCAGCAGTGAGGGTAGGAACTCCTACAATGAGCAGTTCTTC. It yields the protein CASSEGRNSYNEQFF.